Below are 10 T cell receptor beta chains sequenced from a single sample in a study of human CD8 memory T cell subsets. A UMI-labeled 5' RACE approach was the method that produced the TCR beta libraries. TCRdb processed the 5' RACE reads again and assigns one entry to each CDR3 protein, with no DNA. In total, the table holds 6,000 to 6,500 distinct CDR3 sequences. It was CCR7+ PD-1+ TIGIT+ early memory CD8+ T cells with exhausted-like traits that constituted TPEX cells. The sample comprised CD8+ T cells from PBMCs. Every receptor here comes from a human donor in good health.

The J gene is TRBJ1-2, the V gene TRBV27. The CDR3 extends over 14 amino acids. Germline values: CDR1 MNHEY, CDR2 SMNVEV (reference sequence). The CDR3: CASSWAPGNYGYTF.

The CDR3 region is CASSFGVGGHSDTQYF. The chain uses TRBV27 and TRBJ2-3; lacking DNA, the TRBD2 call made by TCRdb goes unchecked. CDR1 MNHEY and CDR2 SMNVEV come from the germline V gene (reference sequence). CDR3 size: 16 residues.

This clonotype ranks as medium-sized in terms of frequency. The chain uses TRBV28 and TRBJ2-7. The CDR3 extends over 13 amino acids. Germline V lookup: CDR1 MDHEN, CDR2 SYDVKM. CDR3 amino acids: CASSLGRVNEQYF.

This chain connects TRBV4-1 to TRBJ2-7. The germline CDR1 and CDR2 sequences are MGHRA and YSYEKL. The CDR3 is 16 amino acids. The CDR3 sequence: CASSPQAGDEFYEQYF.

This clonotype is called medium-sized (0.01 to 0.1%) based on its frequency. This chain connects TRBV7-3 to TRBJ1-1; TCRdb gives TRBD1 as the D gene, but with no DNA this cannot be confirmed. Germline loops: CDR1 SGHTA, CDR2 FQGTGA. CDR3 length: 15 amino acids. The CDR3 protein is CASSLAAGDRTEAFF.

The chain links TRBV7-2 to TRBJ2-7; TCRdb reports TRBD1, a call that lacks DNA to check it against. Germline V gene sequence: CDR1 SGHTA, CDR2 FQGNSA. The CDR3 extends over 16 amino acids. The CDR3 protein is CASSLGYGAGSYEQYF.

CDR3 sequence: CASSSPQGAYNEQFF. V gene TRBV27 combines with J gene TRBJ2-1; TCRdb's D gene call, TRBD1, goes unchecked for lack of DNA. This CDR3 has 15 residues. The V gene's germline CDR1 is MNHEY and CDR2 SMNVEV (reference sequence).

The chain links TRBV19 to TRBJ2-1; the TCRdb D gene call, TRBD2, has no DNA to confirm it. The CDR3 is 17 residues long. Per germline, CDR1 LNHDA and CDR2 SQIVND (reference sequence). The CDR3 sequence is CASIGRAGGVSYNEQFF.

The CDR3 is CASNPSGTAGEQYF. This chain links TRBV3-1 with TRBJ2-7; with no DNA, the TCRdb D assignment of TRBD1 cannot be verified. The CDR3 sequence is 14 residues long. Germline lookup yields CDR1 LGHDT and CDR2 YNNKEL (reference sequence).

This clonotype shows up as medium-sized by frequency. The chain employs TRBV6-2 or TRBV6-3 and TRBJ2-7; the D gene TCRdb calls, TRBD1, cannot be checked with no DNA. This CDR3 contains 17 residues. Germline V gives CDR1 MNHEY, CDR2 SVGEGT. This CDR3 reads CASSYSPGQVNSYEQYF.